What follows are 21 T cell receptor beta chains derived from one specimen sequenced in a study. MiXCR, applied by TCRdb to the RT-PCR reads, yields one record per CDR3 protein. This table holds about 680,000 distinct CDR3 sequences, over 12% found once. Sequencing input: memory CD4+ T cells from blood. These receptor sequences come from a female donor in good health, serving as a healthy control.

This clonotype was picked up a small number of times. The chain is built from TRBV7-8 and TRBJ2-3; no definite D call. Germline-derived CDR1 and CDR2 are SGHVS and FQNEAQ. This CDR3 spans 12 amino acids. V lost 5 bases to trimming and J lost 6 bases, with 9 bases between them. Written as DNA, the CDR3 is TGTGCCAGCAGCCAAACTCCGGATACGCAGTATTTT. Translation gives CASSQTPDTQYF. The entire variable domain, with the rest obtained from reference TRBV7-8 and TRBJ2-3, is as follows: GAGVSQSPRYKVAKRGQDVALRCDPISGHVSLFWYQQALGQGPEFLTYFQNEAQLDKSGLPSDRFFAERPEGSVSTLKIQRTQQEDSAVYLCASSQTPDTQYFGPGTRLTVL.

There are many counts of this clonotype. This chain connects TRBV7-2 to TRBJ2-7, with 14 bases lining up with TRBD2. The CDR3 length is 14 residues. The V segment lost 4 bases and the J segment 12 bases; nucleotides outside the gene matches: 8. CDR1 SGHTA and CDR2 FQGNSA come from the germline V gene. In DNA form, the CDR3 reads TGTGCCAGCAGCTATGGACTAGCGGGGGGATCGAGGTACTTC. Translating it yields CASSYGLAGGSRYF.

V is TRBV6-2 or TRBV6-3 and J is TRBJ2-1; weak D call: TRBD1 (5 bases). CDR3 size: 13 residues. Germline V gives CDR1 MNHEY, CDR2 SVGEGT. V was pared by 7 bases and J by 8 bases, with 15 bases between. CDR3 DNA sequence: TGTGCCAGCACCGATTTTAGGGGCGATGAGCAGTTCTTC. Its translation: CASTDFRGDEQFF.

This clonotype was seen a few times. The chain joins TRBV6-2 or TRBV6-3 to TRBJ2-3; 10 bases fit TRBD1. Trimming at V came to 6 bases and at J to 1 base, leaving 4 bases not matched to a gene. Germline V lookup: CDR1 MNHEY, CDR2 SVGEGT. This CDR3 is built from 15 residues. The CDR3 sequence: CASRYGTGGTDTQYF. In DNA form, the CDR3 reads TGTGCCAGCAGATACGGGACAGGGGGCACAGATACGCAGTATTTT.

This clonotype showed up just a few times. V gene TRBV12-3 or TRBV12-4 combines with J gene TRBJ1-2; tentative D call: TRBD1 (5 bases). The CDR3 covers 15 residues. The ends were cut back, 2 bases at V and 1 base at J, with 11 bases in the middle. This CDR3 is CASSLSAGLNYGYTF. CDR3 sequence (DNA): TGTGCCAGCAGTTTATCCGCGGGGCTTAACTATGGCTACACCTTC.

This clonotype showed up many times. The chain combines TRBV29-1 with TRBJ1-4; 7 bases are shared with TRBD1. The CDR3 sequence is 14 residues long. Unmatched junction bases numbered 6, after V lost 6 bases and J lost 2 bases. CDR1 is SQVTM, CDR2 ANQGSEA, per germline. The CDR3 spells CSVAPTGTNEKLFF. CDR3 DNA sequence: TGCAGCGTGGCGCCGACAGGGACTAATGAAAAACTGTTTTTT.

The chain couples TRBV24-1 to TRBJ2-2; no reliable D call. Germline V CDR1 and CDR2: KGHDR, SFDVKD. The germline V and J ends were trimmed by 5 bases and 1 base, with 16 bases remaining between them. The CDR3 spans 17 residues. The chain's CDR3 is CATSVGYPNKNTGELFF. CDR3 in DNA: TGTGCCACCAGTGTAGGGTACCCCAATAAGAACACCGGGGAGCTGTTTTTT.

Notes on this clonotype: Sequence at one end of the junction differs from germline and may be a read error. The J gene is TRBJ1-1, the V gene TRBV12-3 or TRBV12-4; 7 nucleotides match TRBD1. This CDR3 spans 13 amino acids. The CDR3 nucleotides read TGTGCCAGCGGATTGACAGGGCGTACTGAATCTTTCTTT. The encoded protein is CASGLTGRTESFF.

J is TRBJ2-1 and V is TRBV7-3; 10 positions match TRBD2. This CDR3 region has 13 residues. V was clipped by 5 bases and J by 8 bases; unmatched bases: 3. From germline, CDR1 is SGHTA and CDR2 FQGTGA. The DNA of the CDR3 is TGTGCCAGCAGCCTAGCGGGAGCCCATGAGCAGTTCTTC. It yields the protein CASSLAGAHEQFF.

This clonotype showed up just a few times. CDR3 loop: CASRPGLRSYNEQFF. In nucleotides, the CDR3 is TGCGCCAGCAGACCGGGACTACGTTCCTACAATGAGCAGTTCTTC. This chain links TRBV5-1 with TRBJ2-1, with 7 nucleotides matching TRBD2. CDR3 size: 15 residues. The V gene end was trimmed by 5 bases and the J gene end by 1 base; junction bases not matched to a gene: 6. CDR1 is SGHRS, CDR2 YFSETQ, per germline.

This clonotype was counted ten times or more. The rearrangement uses TRBV10-2 and TRBJ1-1; maybe TRBD1 (6 bases). This CDR3 region has 13 residues. CDR1 WSHSY and CDR2 SAAADI come from the germline V gene. V shed 6 bases and J shed 1 base, with 9 bases lying between them. For the CDR3, the DNA is TGCGCCAGCAGGAGGACAGCGAACACTGAAGCTTTCTTT. This gives the protein CASRRTANTEAFF.

The sample holds a few counts of this clonotype. CDR3 amino acids: CASSWEFATNEKLFF. The CDR3, as DNA: TGTGCCAGCAGCTGGGAGTTTGCAACTAATGAAAAACTGTTTTTT. The chain couples TRBV11-2 to TRBJ1-4; no reliable D call. The CDR3 is 15 residues long. Germline V gene data show CDR1 as SGHAT and CDR2 as FQNNGV. Trimming took 4 bases from V and 0 from J, leaving 9 bases between them.

The V and J genes are TRBV7-2 and TRBJ2-2; 8 nucleotides align to TRBD1. The germline V gene encodes CDR1 SGHTA and CDR2 FQGNSA. This CDR3 has 17 amino acids. The junction had 8 bases not matched to a gene; V was cut back by 1 base and J by 4 bases. The chain's CDR3 is CASSLGWTGTSTGELFF. Here the CDR3 DNA reads TGTGCCAGCAGCTTAGGATGGACAGGGACGAGCACCGGGGAGCTGTTTTTT.

The chain couples TRBV12-3 or TRBV12-4 to TRBJ1-5, with no clear D. V lost 1 base to trimming and J lost 3 bases, with 10 bases between them. The CDR3 is 15 residues long. CDR3 DNA: TGTGCCAGCAGTTTAGATCGCAGGAACAATCAGCCCCAGCATTTT. Its protein product is CASSLDRRNNQPQHF.

This clonotype was seen at least ten times. This chain uses TRBV5-1 with TRBJ2-7; TRBD1 might be the D (6 bases). CDR3 size: 14 residues. V lost 3 bases and J lost 7, with 17 bases in between. CDR1 is SGHRS and CDR2 is YFSETQ in the germline V gene. The chain's CDR3 is CASSSRTVTGEQYF. As DNA, the CDR3 is TGCGCCAGCAGCTCCCGGACAGTTACGGGAGAGCAGTACTTC.

The chain recombines TRBV6-6 with TRBJ1-1, with D tentatively TRBD1 (5 bases). Between the trimmed V and J ends, which lost 6 bases and 7 bases, there was a span of 24 bases. The CDR3 is 16 residues long. Germline lookup yields CDR1 MNHNY and CDR2 SVGAGI (reference sequence). Written as DNA, the CDR3 is TGTGCCAGCAGCGATTCTCAGGGCCCCCGGGAGTTTGAAGCTTTCTTT. It specifies CASSDSQGPREFEAFF.

In its sample, this clonotype was seen many times. The chain joins TRBV4-3 to TRBJ2-3; 11 nucleotides align to TRBD2. Germline CDR1 reads LGHNA; CDR2 reads YSLEER. Trimming cost V 0 bases and J 0 bases; bases outside gene matches: 5. CDR3 length: 18 residues. CDR3 residues: CASSQDRGTSGSTDTQYF. The DNA for the CDR3 is TGCGCCAGCAGCCAAGATCGAGGGACTAGCGGTAGCACAGATACGCAGTATTTT.

This clonotype was detected a few times. The chain links TRBV6-5 to TRBJ2-7; no clear D. The CDR3 runs to 13 residues. Germline V gene sequence: CDR1 MNHEY, CDR2 SVGAGI. The V and J ends lost 6 bases and 3 bases respectively, with 12 bases between them. This chain's CDR3 is CASRVGSNYEQYF. The DNA for the CDR3 is TGTGCCAGCAGGGTCGGGTCGAACTACGAGCAGTACTTC.

This clonotype occurred many times. V is TRBV10-3 and J is TRBJ1-2, with D perhaps TRBD1 (5 bases). CDR3 length: 13 residues. V was shortened by 0 bases and J by 6 bases, with 8 bases between the two germline ends. Germline CDR1 ENHRY, CDR2 SYGVKD. The CDR3 here is CAISESEGDGYTF. CDR3 sequence (DNA): TGTGCCATCAGTGAGTCGGAAGGGGATGGCTACACCTTC.

This clonotype was seen a handful of times. The chain couples TRBV24-1 to TRBJ2-1; the match to TRBD1 covers 9 bases. The CDR3 sequence is 16 residues long. The ends lost 3 bases at V and 4 bases at J; junction bases unmatched: 6. Germline values: CDR1 KGHDR, CDR2 SFDVKD. This chain's CDR3 is CATSDKDRGVYNEQFF. The CDR3 coding sequence is TGTGCCACCAGTGATAAGGACAGGGGTGTTTACAATGAGCAGTTCTTC.

This clonotype was picked up a small number of times. The chain carries TRBV12-3 or TRBV12-4 and TRBJ2-7; D gene unclear. V lost 2 bases, J lost 6 bases, and 11 bases lay in between. The CDR3 runs to 13 residues. The CDR3 here is CASSLLMDSEQYF. The DNA for the CDR3 is TGTGCCAGCAGTTTATTGATGGATTCCGAGCAGTACTTC.